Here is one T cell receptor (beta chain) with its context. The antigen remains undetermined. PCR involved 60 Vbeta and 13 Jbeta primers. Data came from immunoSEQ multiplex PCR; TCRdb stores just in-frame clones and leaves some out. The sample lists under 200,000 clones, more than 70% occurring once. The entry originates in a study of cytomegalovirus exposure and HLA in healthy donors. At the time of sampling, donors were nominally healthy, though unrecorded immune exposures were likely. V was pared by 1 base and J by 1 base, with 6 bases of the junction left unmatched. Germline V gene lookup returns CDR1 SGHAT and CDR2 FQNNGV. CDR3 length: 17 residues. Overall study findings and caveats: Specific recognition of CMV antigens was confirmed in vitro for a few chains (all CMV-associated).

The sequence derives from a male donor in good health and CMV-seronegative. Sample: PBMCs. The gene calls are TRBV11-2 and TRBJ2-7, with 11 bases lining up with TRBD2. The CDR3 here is CASSLATSGGRSYEQYF. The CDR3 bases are TGTGCCAGCAGCTTAGCCACTAGCGGGGGAAGATCCTACGAGCAGTACTTC. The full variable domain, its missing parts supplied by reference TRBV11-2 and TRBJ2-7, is EAGVAQSPRYKIIEKRQSVAFWCNPISGHATLYWYQQILGQGPKLLIQFQNNGVVDDSQLPKDRFSAERLKGVDSTLKIQPAKLEDSAVYLCASSLATSGGRSYEQYFGPGTRLTVT.